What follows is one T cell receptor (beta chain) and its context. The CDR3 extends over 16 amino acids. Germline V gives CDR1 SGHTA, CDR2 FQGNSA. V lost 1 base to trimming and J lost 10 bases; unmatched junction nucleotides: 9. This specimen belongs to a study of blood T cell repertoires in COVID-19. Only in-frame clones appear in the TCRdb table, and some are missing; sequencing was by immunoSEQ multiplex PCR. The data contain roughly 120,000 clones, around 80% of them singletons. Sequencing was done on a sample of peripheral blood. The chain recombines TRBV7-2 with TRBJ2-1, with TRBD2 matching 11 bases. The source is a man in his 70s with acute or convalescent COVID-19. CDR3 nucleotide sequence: TGTGCCAGCAGCTTAGAGGTAGCGGGGGGGCTCAAGGAGCAGTTCTTC. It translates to CASSLEVAGGLKEQFF.